Reported below is one TCR beta chain. This entry is derived from a study of cytomegalovirus exposure and HLA in healthy donors. Germline V lookup: CDR1 GTSNPN, CDR2 SVGIG (reference sequence). Trimming cost V 4 bases and J 8 bases; bases outside gene matches: 9. CDR3 length equals 14 residues. The PCR made use of 60 Vbeta and 13 Jbeta primers. Repertoires were generated with immunoSEQ multiplex PCR, while TCRdb's copy carries only in-frame clones and drops some. This table has approximately 110,000 clones, around 80% appearing once. The specimen sequenced was PBMCs. The receptor was derived from a man in his fifties in good health and CMV-seronegative. The chain combines TRBV30 with TRBJ2-1; 9 bases match TRBD2. CDR3 DNA sequence: TGTGCCTGGACTCCGAGCGGGGGGTGGGATGAGCAGTTCTTC. Encoded protein: CAWTPSGGWDEQFF.